A selection of T cell receptor beta chains follows, all from one sample in a study of blood T cell repertoires in COVID-19. Produced via immunoSEQ multiplex PCR; TCRdb's table is partial and in-frame only. Here the sample spans tens of thousands of clones, roughly nine tenths being singletons. The sample comprised peripheral blood. The receptors were gathered from a human donor in a cohort sampled during active COVID-19. Each CDR3 is given with its conserved first and last residue. A D gene is named only where the DNA matches it firmly. Not all rows give a size; the values are once, few, many and, for expanded clones, a class.

.	TRBJ2-1	.	TRBV5-1	CASSLGGADNEQFF	TGCGCCAGCAGCTTGGGGGGCGCGGACAATGAGCAGTTCTTC
.	TRBJ2-5	TRBD1	TRBV5-1	CASSLARTGAQETQYF	TGCGCCAGCAGCTTGGCCAGGACAGGGGCACAAGAGACCCAGTACTTC
.	TRBJ1-3	.	TRBV2	CASAGGSGNTIYF	TGTGCCAGCGCCGGGGGCTCTGGAAACACCATATATTTT
.	TRBJ2-3	TRBD1	TRBV3-1/TRBV3-2	CASSPRSGQGAQDTQYF	TGTGCCAGCAGCCCCCGGTCCGGACAGGGGGCCCAAGATACGCAGTATTTT
.	TRBJ1-6	TRBD1	TRBV5-1	CASSLDPTGFNSPLHF	TGCGCCAGCAGCCTCGACCCGACAGGGTTTAATTCACCCCTCCACTTT
few	TRBJ2-2	TRBD1	TRBV15	CATSGPRDRGLGGELFF	TGTGCCACCAGCGGCCCCCGGGACAGGGGGCTCGGCGGGGAGCTGTTTTTT
.	TRBJ1-3	.	TRBV28	CASSPPGGRNTIYF	TGTGCCAGCAGTCCCCCCGGGGGTAGAAACACCATATATTTT
.	TRBJ2-2	.	TRBV3-1/TRBV3-2	CASSRESGQGLTNTGELFF	TGTGCCAGCAGCCGGGAAAGCGGACAGGGACTAACGAACACCGGGGAGCTGTTTTTT
.	TRBJ1-5	.	TRBV19	CASSIGQIWGNQPQHF	TGTGCCAGTAGTATCGGACAGATATGGGGCAATCAGCCCCAGCATTTT
.	TRBJ2-5	TRBD2	TRBV3-1/TRBV3-2	CASSQQTSGRLGKTQYF	TGTGCCAGCAGCCAGCAGACTAGCGGGAGGCTCGGGAAGACCCAGTACTTC
.	TRBJ1-5	.	TRBV6-1	CASSERGPNNQPQHF	TGTGCCAGCAGTGAAAGGGGCCCTAACAATCAGCCCCAGCATTTT
.	TRBJ2-1	TRBD2	TRBV19	CASSIGLAGTLNEQFF	TGTGCCAGTAGTATTGGCCTAGCGGGGACCCTCAATGAGCAGTTCTTC
once	TRBJ1-3	TRBD1	TRBV30	CAWTWTGGRNTIYF	TGTGCCTGGACCTGGACAGGGGGCCGAAACACCATATATTTT
once	TRBJ2-2	.	TRBV4-1	CASSQDLRGGVGELFF	TGCGCCAGCAGCCAAGATCTTCGGGGTGGAGTGGGGGAGCTGTTTTTT
.	TRBJ1-6	.	TRBV7-2	CASSFDAGIENSPLHF	TGTGCCAGCAGCTTCGATGCAGGGATAGAGAATTCACCCCTCCACTTT
.	TRBJ2-7	.	TRBV27	CASKADRRDEQYF	TGTGCCAGCAAGGCCGACAGGCGGGACGAGCAGTACTTC
.	TRBJ2-2	.	TRBV2	CASSGTQTGELFF	TGTGCCAGCAGTGGGACTCAAACCGGGGAGCTGTTTTTT
.	TRBJ2-3	TRBD2	TRBV6-1	CASSDLQAGGGTDTQYF	TGTGCCAGCAGTGACCTCCAAGCGGGAGGAGGCACAGATACGCAGTATTTT